These 21 T cell receptor beta chains were sequenced from one sample in a study of shared clonotypes between healthy human individuals. Naive CD8 cells, CD45RO-negative and positively selected for CCR7, excluded terminally differentiated effector memory CD45RA+ cells. The method was immunoSEQ multiplex PCR; TCRdb's version includes in-frame clones alone and lacks a portion of them. This table holds hundreds of thousands of clones, 90% to 95% found once. The sample consisted of naive CD8+ T cells sorted from blood. These TCRs come from a young man in good health.

Note on this clone: This sample includes further DNA sequences coding for the same CDR3. The rearrangement uses TRBV27 and TRBJ2-7; 8 bases are a match to TRBD2. There are 12 residues in the CDR3. The V gene's germline CDR1 is MNHEY and CDR2 SMNVEV (reference sequence). V was clipped by 5 bases and J by 7 bases; unmatched bases: 4. CDR3 in DNA: TGTGCCAGCAGTCTCCCGGGGGGGGAGCAGTACTTC. It codes for CASSLPGGEQYF.

This sequence joins TRBV27 and TRBJ1-5; perhaps TRBD1 as D (6 bases). Between the trimmed V and J ends, which lost 4 bases and 11 bases, there was a span of 21 bases. The CDR3 has 15 residues. Germline CDR1 MNHEY, CDR2 SMNVEV (reference sequence). As DNA, the CDR3 is TGTGCCAGCAGTTCCATATTCGGACAGTTTGAAGCCCAGCATTTT. Its protein is CASSSIFGQFEAQHF.

The chain carries TRBV9 and TRBJ1-2; D uncertain. The CDR3 totals 15 residues. V lost 4 bases and J 4 bases, leaving 17 bases between the germline ends. Per germline, CDR1 SGDLS and CDR2 YYNGEE. Written as DNA, the CDR3 is TGTGCCAGCAGCCCGGACGGAGGGTTCGGCTATGGCTACACCTTC. It translates to CASSPDGGFGYGYTF.

The genes are TRBV15 and TRBJ2-7, with 9 bases matching TRBD2. From germline, CDR1 is LNHNV and CDR2 YYDKDF (reference sequence). This CDR3 has 14 residues. The J segment lost 6 bases and the V segment lost 8 bases, leaving 11 bases of the junction unmatched. CDR3: CATCSSGEGCEQYF. The CDR3 region has the DNA TGTGCCACCTGTTCTAGCGGGGAAGGTTGCGAGCAGTACTTC.

V and J are TRBV29-1 and TRBJ1-2; D unresolved. CDR3 length: 10 amino acids. Trimming pared 5 bases from V and 4 bases from J, leaving 5 bases between. The germline CDR1 and CDR2 sequences are SQVTM and ANQGSEA. CDR3 sequence (DNA): TGCAGCGTTTACACCTATGGCTACACCTTC. Its translation is CSVYTYGYTF.

J is TRBJ1-2 and V is TRBV7-6, with no clear D. The V and J ends lost 4 bases and 2 bases respectively, with 11 bases between them. Germline CDR1 and CDR2: SGHVS and FNYEAQ. This CDR3 comprises 14 residues. The CDR3 coding sequence is TGTGCCAGCAGCTCATCTCCCGGGAACTATGGCTACACCTTC. It codes for CASSSSPGNYGYTF.

V gene TRBV25-1 combines with J gene TRBJ1-1; 10 nucleotides align to TRBD1. V shed 4 bases, J shed 5 bases, and the junction held 7 bases outside the gene matches. Germline V gene sequence: CDR1 MGHDK, CDR2 SYGVNS. This CDR3 contains 15 residues. This CDR3 is CASSGPGTGVTEAFF. CDR3 sequence (DNA): TGTGCCAGCAGTGGTCCCGGGACAGGGGTTACTGAAGCTTTCTTT.

J is TRBJ2-5 and V is TRBV4-1, with D possibly matching TRBD1 (5 bases). CDR1 MGHRA and CDR2 YSYEKL come from the germline V gene. This CDR3 has 15 residues. With 1 base removed from V and 4 bases from J, the gap between germline ends came to 13 bases. In DNA, the CDR3 is TGCGCCAGCAGCCAAGTTAAGGGGTCTCGAGAGACCCAGTACTTC. This sequence encodes CASSQVKGSRETQYF.

The chain links TRBV10-3 to TRBJ2-1; D perhaps matches TRBD1 (5 bases). Germline assignment: CDR1 ENHRY and CDR2 SYGVKD. This CDR3 is 19 amino acids long. Deletions cut 8 bases from V and 3 bases from J, with 29 bases between. CDR3 protein: CAISTSVQGTPSNYNEQFF. In DNA form, the CDR3 reads TGTGCCATCTCAACGTCGGTGCAGGGCACCCCATCAAACTACAATGAGCAGTTCTTC.

The chain recombines TRBV9 with TRBJ2-3, with TRBD1 as a possible D gene (7 bases). Germline CDR1 SGDLS, CDR2 YYNGEE. V gave up 0 bases and J gave up 3 bases, with 14 bases separating them. This CDR3 has 16 residues. The CDR3 bases are TGTGCCAGCAGCGTAGGGCGGAGGGGGCAGACAGATACGCAGTATTTT. This codes for CASSVGRRGQTDTQYF.

The chain recombines TRBV27 with TRBJ1-1, with D perhaps matching TRBD1 (5 bases). The germline V gene encodes CDR1 MNHEY and CDR2 SMNVEV (reference sequence). The V gene lost 3 bases and the J gene lost 2 bases, with 13 bases spanning the gap. The CDR3 is 15 amino acids. CDR3 in DNA: TGTGCCAGCAGTTTGGGGCCGGGCTCCAACACTGAAGCTTTCTTT. Its translation is CASSLGPGSNTEAFF.

This clone was recorded only once. CDR3 DNA sequence: TGTGCCAGCAGCTTAAGTGGGGGAGGGAACACTGAAGCTTTCTTT. Translation: CASSLSGGGNTEAFF. The V call is TRBV7-3, the J call TRBJ1-1; D is perhaps TRBD1 (5 bases). The CDR3 totals 15 residues. Germline CDR1 is SGHTA and CDR2 is FQGTGA. Trimming took 1 base from V and 1 from J, leaving 10 bases between them.

J is TRBJ2-7 and V is TRBV4-1; 11 positions match TRBD2. Losses at the gene ends were 1 base for V and 8 bases for J; bases not matched to a gene: 7. This CDR3 is 15 amino acids long. Germline assignment: CDR1 MGHRA and CDR2 YSYEKL. The CDR3 DNA sequence: TGCGCCAGCAGCCAAGCCGGGACTAGCGGTTACCAGCAGTACTTC. Translating gives CASSQAGTSGYQQYF.

The chain employs TRBV15 and TRBJ1-2; D not resolved. V was pared by 0 bases and J by 8 bases, with 7 bases between. The CDR3 runs to 12 residues. The germline V gene has CDR1 LNHNV and CDR2 YYDKDF (reference sequence). The CDR3 DNA follows: TGTGCCACCAGCAGAGACCCCGTCGGCTACACCTTC. Encoded protein: CATSRDPVGYTF. Supplemented by reference TRBV15 and TRBJ1-2, the full variable domain reads DAMVIQNPRYQVTQFGKPVTLSCSQTLNHNVMYWYQQKSSQAPKLLFHYYDKDFNNEADTPDNFQSRRPNTSFCFLDIRSPGLGDTAMYLCATSRDPVGYTFGSGTRLTVV.

The gene calls are TRBV9 and TRBJ2-1; 7 bases fit TRBD2. The CDR3 totals 15 residues. With 3 bases clipped from V and 6 bases from J, the junction kept 9 bases outside the gene matches. Germline V gives CDR1 SGDLS, CDR2 YYNGEE. This chain's CDR3 is CASSAPPGGSNEQFF. CDR3 in DNA: TGTGCCAGCAGCGCCCCACCGGGGGGTTCCAATGAGCAGTTCTTC.

The rearrangement uses TRBV27 and TRBJ2-3, with TRBD2 as a possible D gene (6 bases). This CDR3 is built from 16 residues. The V and J ends lost 3 bases and 2 bases respectively, with 15 bases between them. CDR1 is MNHEY, CDR2 SMNVEV, per germline (reference sequence). The CDR3 bases are TGTGCCAGCAGTTTGGGCAGCTCGGGGGTCACAGATACGCAGTATTTT. This codes for CASSLGSSGVTDTQYF.

DNA of the CDR3: TGTGCCAGCAGCTTGTGGGACATTGGGGGAGAGACCCAGTACTTC. This gives the protein CASSLWDIGGETQYF. The rearrangement uses TRBV5-5 and TRBJ2-5; weak D call: TRBD1 (6 bases). V lost 1 base and J lost 4, with 14 bases in between. The CDR3 runs to 15 residues. In germline, CDR1 is SGHKS, CDR2 YYEKEE (reference sequence). The full variable domain, completed using reference TRBV5-5 and TRBJ2-5, is DAGVTQSPTHLIKTRGQQVTLRCSPISGHKSVSWYQQVLGQGPQFIFQYYEKEERGRGNFPDRFSARQFPNYSSELNVNALLLGDSALYLCASSLWDIGGETQYFGPGTRLLVL.

This clone has a single count. This chain links TRBV19 with TRBJ2-2; D tentatively reads TRBD1 or TRBD2 (5 bases each). V was cut by 3 bases and J by 5 bases, with 7 bases left in between. CDR3 size: 13 residues. Looked up from germline, CDR1 is LNHDA and CDR2 is SQIVND (reference sequence). In nucleotides, the CDR3 is TGTGCCAGTAGTATGGGGGTAACCGGGGAGCTGTTTTTT. It encodes CASSMGVTGELFF. Based on the CDR3 plus reference TRBV19 and TRBJ2-2, the full variable domain is DGGITQSPKYLFRKEGQNVTLSCEQNLNHDAMYWYRQDPGQGLRLIYYSQIVNDFQKGDIAEGYSVSREKKESFPLTVTSAQKNPTAFYLCASSMGVTGELFFGEGSRLTVL.

The CDR3 spells CASSGGASGEGYYEQYF. CDR3 DNA: TGTGCCAGCAGCGGAGGGGCTTCCGGGGAGGGGTATTACGAGCAGTACTTC. The chain links TRBV28 to TRBJ2-7, with 7 bases aligning to TRBD2. J gave up 4 bases and V 6 bases, and 18 bases lay outside the gene matches. CDR3 length: 17 residues. Looked up from germline, CDR1 is MDHEN and CDR2 is SYDVKM. The variable domain in full, completed from reference TRBV28 and TRBJ2-7, reads DVKVTQSSRYLVKRTGEKVFLECVQDMDHENMFWYRQDPGLGLRLIYFSYDVKMKEKGDIPEGYSVSREKKERFSLILESASTNQTSMYLCASSGGASGEGYYEQYFGPGTRLTVT.

This chain connects TRBV20-1 to TRBJ2-7, with D perhaps assigned TRBD1 or TRBD2 (6 bases each). The CDR3 is 10 residues long. The germline CDR1 and CDR2 sequences are DFQATT and SNEGSKA (reference sequence). The CDR3 reads CSAGGHEQYF. CDR3 DNA: TGCAGCGCCGGGGGCCACGAGCAGTACTTC.

The chain has TRBV9 and TRBJ2-7; D possibly corresponds to TRBD2 (5 bases). Per germline, CDR1 SGDLS and CDR2 YYNGEE. V gave up 3 bases and J gave up 0 bases, with 13 bases separating them. This CDR3 has 15 residues. The CDR3 region has the DNA TGTGCCAGCAGCGAGTGGGATGGGAGCTCCTACGAGCAGTACTTC. The encoded protein is CASSEWDGSSYEQYF.